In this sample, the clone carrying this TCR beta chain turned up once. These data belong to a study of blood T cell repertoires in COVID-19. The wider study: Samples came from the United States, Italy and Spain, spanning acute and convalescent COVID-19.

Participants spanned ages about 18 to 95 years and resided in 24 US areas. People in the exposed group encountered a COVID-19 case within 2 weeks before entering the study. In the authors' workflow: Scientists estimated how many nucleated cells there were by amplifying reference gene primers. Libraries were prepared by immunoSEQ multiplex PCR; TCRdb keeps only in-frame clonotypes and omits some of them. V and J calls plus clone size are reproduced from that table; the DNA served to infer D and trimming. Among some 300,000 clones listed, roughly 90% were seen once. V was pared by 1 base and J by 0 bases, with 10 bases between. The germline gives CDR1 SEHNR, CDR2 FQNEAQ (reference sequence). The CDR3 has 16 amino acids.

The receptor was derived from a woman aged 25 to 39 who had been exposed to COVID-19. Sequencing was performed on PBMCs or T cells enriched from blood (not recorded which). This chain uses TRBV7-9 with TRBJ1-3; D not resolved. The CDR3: CASSLDTTFSGNTIYF. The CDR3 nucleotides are TGTGCCAGCAGCTTAGACACCACGTTCTCTGGAAACACCATATATTTT.